The following is a T cell receptor beta chain sequence with its context. The sample originates from a study of blood T cell repertoires in COVID-19. In the authors' methods: Quantification of nucleated cells was approximated via reference gene primer amplification. Assay used: immunoSEQ multiplex PCR; TCRdb lists only in-frame clones, some missing. V, J and clone size reflect that table, while D and trimming were determined from the DNA. The sample records about 46,000 clones, about 89% being singletons. The source is a human donor in a cohort sampled during active COVID-19. Sample: peripheral blood.

The CDR3, as DNA: TGTGCCAGCAGCTTAGCGATGCAGGGGAACCACGAGCAGTACTTC. Protein: CASSLAMQGNHEQYF. The chain is built from TRBV7-9 and TRBJ2-7; TRBD1 might be the D (6 bases). This CDR3 contains 15 residues. Germline V gene sequence: CDR1 SEHNR, CDR2 FQNEAQ (reference sequence). V shed 0 bases and J shed 5 bases, with 14 bases lying between them. Based on the CDR3 plus reference TRBV7-9 and TRBJ2-7, the full variable domain is DTGVSQNPRHKITKRGQNVTFRCDPISEHNRLYWYRQTLGQGPEFLTYFQNEAQLEKSRLLSDRFSAERPKGSFSTLEIQRTEQGDSAMYLCASSLAMQGNHEQYFGPGTRLTVT.